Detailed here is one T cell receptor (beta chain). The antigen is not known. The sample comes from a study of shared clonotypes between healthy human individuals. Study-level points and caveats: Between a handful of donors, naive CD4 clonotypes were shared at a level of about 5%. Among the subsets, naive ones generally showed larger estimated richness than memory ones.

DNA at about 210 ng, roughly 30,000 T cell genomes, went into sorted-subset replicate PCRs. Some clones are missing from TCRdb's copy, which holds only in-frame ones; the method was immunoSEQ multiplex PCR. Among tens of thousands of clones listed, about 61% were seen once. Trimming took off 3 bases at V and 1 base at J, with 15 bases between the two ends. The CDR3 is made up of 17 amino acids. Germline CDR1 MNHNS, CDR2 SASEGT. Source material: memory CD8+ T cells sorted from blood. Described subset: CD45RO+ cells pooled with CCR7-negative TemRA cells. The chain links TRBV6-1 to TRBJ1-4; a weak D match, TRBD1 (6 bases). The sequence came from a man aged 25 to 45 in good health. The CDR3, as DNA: TGTGCCAGCAGTGACGGCCAGGGGCAGCGAACTAATGAAAAACTGTTTTTT. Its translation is CASSDGQGQRTNEKLFF.